The rows below give T cell receptor beta chains drawn from one sample of a study of molecular identifiers for immune sequencing clone quantification. TCRdb used MiXCR to reprocess the PCR reads, holding one entry per CDR3 protein. The sample lists 300,000 to 400,000 distinct CDR3 sequences, roughly 24% occurring once. Sequencing was carried out using naive CD8+ T cells from blood, with Jurkat cell RNA spiked in. These receptors originate from a human donor in good health. Some libraries in this study had Jurkat cell RNA spiked in. Each CDR3 is given with its conserved first and last residue. Fields, in order: D gene, J gene, V gene, clone size, CDR3 protein, CDR3 DNA. A D gene is named only where the DNA matches it firmly. Expanded clones get a size class; other rows say once, few or many, or leave the size out.

NA | TRBJ1-4 | TRBV7-9 | many | CATNGERFNPPNEKLFF | TGTGCCACCAACGGCGAGAGGTTTAATCCCCCTAATGAAAAACTGTTTTTT
NA | TRBJ2-7 | TRBV7-2 | many | CASSPSRYEQYF | TGTGCCAGCAGCCCCTCTCGCTACGAGCAGTACTTC
NA | TRBJ1-3 | TRBV27 | NA | CASSFGPGSGNTIYF | NA
NA | TRBJ1-1 | TRBV11-2 | many | CASSLYSNTEAFF | TGTGCCAGCAGCTTATACAGTAACACTGAAGCTTTCTTT
TRBD1 | TRBJ1-2 | TRBV7-8 | few | CASSSQDRAVDYGYTF | TGTGCCAGCAGCTCCCAGGACAGGGCGGTTGACTATGGCTACACCTTC
TRBD2 | TRBJ2-3 | TRBV7-9 | few | CASRSSGSLADTQYF | TGTGCCAGCAGGAGTAGCGGGAGTTTGGCAGATACGCAGTATTTT
NA | TRBJ1-5 | TRBV7-9 | NA | CDSSEGFSNQPQHF | TGTGACAGCAGTGAGGGGTTTAGCAATCAGCCCCAGCATTTT
NA | TRBJ1-3 | TRBV4-1 | few | CASSQEFYSGNTIYF | TGCGCCAGCAGCCAAGAGTTCTACTCTGGAAACACCATATATTTT
NA | TRBJ1-1 | TRBV12-3/TRBV12-4 | NA | CASRPGGGAEAFF | TGTGCCAGCAGGCCCGGGGGGGGAGCTGAAGCTTTCTTT
NA | TRBJ1-1 | TRBV5-5 | many | CASNGIVVNTEAFF | TGTGCCAGCAACGGGATTGTGGTGAACACTGAAGCTTTCTTT
NA | TRBJ2-7 | TRBV4-1 | few | CASSHRDTSSGEQYF | TGCGCCAGCAGCCATAGGGACACATCGTCGGGAGAGCAGTACTTC